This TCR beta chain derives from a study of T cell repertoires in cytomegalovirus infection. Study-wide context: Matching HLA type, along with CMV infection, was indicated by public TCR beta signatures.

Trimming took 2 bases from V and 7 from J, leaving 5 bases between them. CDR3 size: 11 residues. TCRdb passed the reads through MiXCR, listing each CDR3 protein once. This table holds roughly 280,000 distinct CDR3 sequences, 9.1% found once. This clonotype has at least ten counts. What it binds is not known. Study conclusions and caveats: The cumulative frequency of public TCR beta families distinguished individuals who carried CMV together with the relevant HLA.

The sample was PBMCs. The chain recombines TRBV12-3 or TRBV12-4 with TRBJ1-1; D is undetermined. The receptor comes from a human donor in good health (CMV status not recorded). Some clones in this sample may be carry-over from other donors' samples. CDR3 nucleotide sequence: TGTGCCAGCAGTTTACGCGGTGAAGCTTTCTTT. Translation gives CASSLRGEAFF.